Each of the 14 T cell receptor beta chains below was sequenced from the same sample in a study of glioma-infiltrating T cells after dendritic cell vaccination. The protocol was immunoSEQ multiplex PCR, while the TCRdb copy is restricted to in-frame clones and leaves out a portion. The data contain over 90,000 clones, 80% of them singletons. Time point specified: after dendritic cell vaccination, including at tumor progression/relapse. The starting material was blood, obtained after dendritic cell vaccination. The source is a human donor with glioblastoma.

The J gene is TRBJ2-7, the V gene TRBV5-6; the D gene is possibly TRBD1 (7 bases). The CDR3 sequence is 14 residues long. The V and J ends lost 7 bases and 9 bases respectively, with 23 bases between them. The germline V gene has CDR1 SGHDT and CDR2 YYEEEE. CDR3 coding DNA: TGTGCCAGCGGTCTCAGGGGGGATGTGGCGTTGCAGTACTTC. Its translation is CASGLRGDVALQYF. The full variable domain, its missing parts supplied by reference TRBV5-6 and TRBJ2-7, is DAGVTQSPTHLIKTRGQQVTLRCSPKSGHDTVSWYQQALGQGPQFIFQYYEEEERQRGNFPDRFSGHQFPNYSSELNVNALLLGDSALYLCASGLRGDVALQYFGPGTRLTVT.

The genes are TRBV28 and TRBJ1-2, with D possibly being TRBD1 (6 bases). Trimming shortened V by 5 bases and J by 3 bases, and 10 bases separated the two germline ends. Germline-derived CDR1 and CDR2 are MDHEN and SYDVKM. This CDR3 is built from 13 residues. The CDR3 loop is CASSLTGYYGYTF. The CDR3 DNA sequence: TGTGCCAGCAGTCTTACAGGGTACTATGGCTACACCTTC.

V gene TRBV2 combines with J gene TRBJ2-3, with TRBD2 matching 7 bases. The CDR3 consists of 14 residues. V lost 2 bases, J lost 4 bases, and 3 bases stayed unmatched. Germline V CDR1 and CDR2: SNHLY, FYNNEI. The CDR3 loop is CASSEMGGSDTQYF. For the CDR3, the DNA is TGTGCCAGCAGTGAAATGGGGGGGTCAGATACGCAGTATTTT.

CDR3 sequence: CASSDPNTEAFF. The CDR3 DNA reads TGTGCCAGCAGTGACCCAAACACTGAAGCTTTCTTT. V and J are TRBV2 and TRBJ1-1; D ambiguous. Germline loops: CDR1 SNHLY, CDR2 FYNNEI. The CDR3 is 12 amino acids. The ends were cut back, 3 bases at V and 2 bases at J, with 4 bases in the middle.

CDR3 in amino acids: CAISEGYSYNEQFF. DNA for the CDR3: TGTGCCATCAGTGAGGGGTACAGCTACAATGAGCAGTTCTTC. V usage is TRBV10-3 and J usage is TRBJ2-1, with D uncertain. V was clipped by 2 bases and J by 3 bases, with 8 bases between them. This CDR3 comprises 14 residues. The germline V gene has CDR1 ENHRY and CDR2 SYGVKD.

The chain employs TRBV4-1 and TRBJ2-7; TRBD1 might be the D (6 bases). Germline V lookup: CDR1 MGHRA, CDR2 YSYEKL. CDR3 size: 16 residues. The germline V and J ends were trimmed by 1 base and 3 bases, with 16 bases remaining between them. The DNA for the CDR3 is TGCGCCAGCAGCCAAGTTGAAGGTGGCAGGGGCTACGAGCAGTACTTC. Encoded protein: CASSQVEGGRGYEQYF.

The V gene is TRBV5-4, the J gene TRBJ1-1; no clear D. Germline CDR1 SGHNT, CDR2 YYREEE (reference sequence). CDR3 length: 15 residues. V lost 0 bases and J 1 base, leaving 10 bases between the germline ends. In nucleotides, the CDR3 is TGTGCCAGCAGCTTGGGGCAGGCCCGGAACACTGAAGCTTTCTTT. It codes for CASSLGQARNTEAFF.

The chain has TRBV6-5 and TRBJ1-2, with no clear D. Germline lookup yields CDR1 MNHEY and CDR2 SVGAGI. The length of the CDR3 is 12 residues. V was shortened by 7 bases and J by 8 bases, with 14 bases between the two germline ends. The CDR3 spells CASKVAASGYTF. The CDR3, as DNA: TGTGCCAGCAAAGTCGCCGCGTCGGGCTACACCTTC.

The V call is TRBV7-9, the J call TRBJ1-2; 9 positions agree with TRBD1. After removal of 6 bases from V and 8 bases from J, the junction contained 4 bases not matched to a gene. Germline CDR1 reads SEHNR; CDR2 reads FQNEAQ (reference sequence). The CDR3 length is 12 residues. CDR3 protein: CASRPTGGGYTF. DNA of the CDR3: TGTGCCAGCAGGCCGACAGGGGGGGGCTACACCTTC.

The chain combines TRBV5-1 with TRBJ1-4; 9 nucleotides match TRBD1. From germline, CDR1 is SGHRS and CDR2 YFSETQ. The ends lost 4 bases at V and 8 bases at J; junction bases unmatched: 9. There are 15 residues in the CDR3. The DNA of the CDR3 is TGCGCCAGCAGCGCCGGGACAGGGAGAAGAGAAAAACTGTTTTTT. Its translation is CASSAGTGRREKLFF.

This chain connects TRBV5-1 to TRBJ2-2; 7 bases fit TRBD1. Per germline, CDR1 SGHRS and CDR2 YFSETQ. The CDR3 has 16 residues. V trimming: 0 bases; J trimming: 6 bases; junction bases outside the gene matches: 8. Written as DNA, the CDR3 is TGCGCCAGCAGCTTGGGACAGGGAAAAGGCGCCGGGGAGCTGTTTTTT. Translation gives CASSLGQGKGAGELFF.

The CDR3 DNA reads as TGTGCCAGTAGTATAGCGGACACCGGACGGTACGGGGAGCTGTTTTTT. Protein: CASSIADTGRYGELFF. V and J are TRBV19 and TRBJ2-2; D perhaps matches TRBD1 (5 bases). The germline V gene encodes CDR1 LNHDA and CDR2 SQIVND (reference sequence). The CDR3 covers 16 residues. V shed 1 base and J shed 7 bases, with 16 bases lying between them.

This clone has just one count. The rearrangement uses TRBV6-5 and TRBJ1-2; weak D call: TRBD1 (6 bases). There are 16 residues in the CDR3. Germline V gene lookup returns CDR1 MNHEY and CDR2 SVGAGI. V was pared by 0 bases and J by 8 bases, with 19 bases between. In nucleotides, the CDR3 is TGTGCCAGCAGTTACTCTGGACAGACTATAGCAGGAGGCTACACCTTC. Amino acid sequence: CASSYSGQTIAGGYTF.

The J gene is TRBJ2-7, the V gene TRBV5-6; the match to TRBD1 covers 9 bases. The CDR3 runs 14 residues. After removal of 5 bases from V and 4 bases from J, the junction contained 7 bases not matched to a gene. The V gene's germline CDR1 is SGHDT and CDR2 YYEEEE. The CDR3: CASRSGTGLYEQYF. The CDR3 region has the DNA TGTGCCAGCAGGTCCGGGACAGGGTTGTACGAGCAGTACTTC.